This record concerns one T cell receptor beta chain sequence. The antigen remains undetermined. The sample is drawn from a study of T cell responses to AZD1222 COVID-19 vaccine. Pooled in the analysis were second doses at about 4 or about 12 weeks. General study results and limits: Clonal diversity was possibly underestimated, and the donors were mostly white British, with more females. Only a handful of individuals given AZD1222 were seropositive at baseline. When two AZD1222 doses had been given, Spike-specific TCR breadth and depth rose.

The table came from immunoSEQ multiplex PCR; TCRdb's copy has only in-frame clones and leaves some out. Among roughly 150,000 clones listed, approximately 91% were seen once. Trimming pared 1 base from V and 1 base from J, leaving 10 bases between. The CDR3 sequence is 15 residues long. CDR1 and CDR2 (germline): LNHDA, SQIVND (reference sequence). The sequence was obtained from an adult who received the AZD1222 COVID-19 vaccine. This material consisted of peripheral blood, taken 28 days after the second AZD1222 dose. The gene calls are TRBV19 and TRBJ1-1, with TRBD1 as a possible D gene (6 bases). CDR3 protein: CASSIGGRGNTEAFF. The CDR3, as DNA: TGTGCCAGTAGTATAGGTGGCAGGGGGAACACTGAAGCTTTCTTT. The full variable domain, with the rest looked up from reference TRBV19 and TRBJ1-1, is DGGITQSPKYLFRKEGQNVTLSCEQNLNHDAMYWYRQDPGQGLRLIYYSQIVNDFQKGDIAEGYSVSREKKESFPLTVTSAQKNPTAFYLCASSIGGRGNTEAFFGQGTRLTVV.